What follows are 21 T cell receptor beta chains derived from one specimen sequenced in a study of blood T cell repertoires in COVID-19. This table comes from immunoSEQ multiplex PCR, and its TCRdb copy is limited to in-frame clones, with some not included. The table records 150,000 to 200,000 clones, 80% to 95% of them present only once. Sequenced: peripheral blood. These receptors were taken from a woman aged 55-70 years with COVID-19, enrolled during active disease.

The chain links TRBV6-5 to TRBJ1-6; 7 nucleotides match TRBD1. Looked up from germline, CDR1 is MNHEY and CDR2 is SVGAGI. The CDR3 extends over 15 amino acids. Unmatched junction bases numbered 6, after V lost 0 bases and J lost 10 bases. Written as DNA, the CDR3 is TGTGCCAGCAGTTACTCGCCGACAGGGTACTCACCCCTCCACTTT. Its protein is CASSYSPTGYSPLHF.

V gene TRBV11-2 combines with J gene TRBJ2-3, with TRBD1 matching 9 bases. V was clipped by 5 bases and J by 6 bases; unmatched bases: 6. Germline CDR1 SGHAT, CDR2 FQNNGV. The CDR3 runs to 14 residues. The CDR3 DNA reads TGTGCCAGCAGCCCGGACAGGGGTCTCGATACGCAGTATTTT. This encodes CASSPDRGLDTQYF.

This chain uses TRBV30 with TRBJ1-5; D is possibly TRBD1 (5 bases). Germline lookup yields CDR1 GTSNPN and CDR2 SVGIG (reference sequence). The germline V and J ends were trimmed by 2 bases and 3 bases, with 11 bases remaining between them. The CDR3 loop spans 14 amino acids. DNA for the CDR3: TGTGCCTGGAGTCTGGGGGGTTTCAATCAGCCCCAGCATTTT. Translation gives CAWSLGGFNQPQHF.

The V and J genes are TRBV25-1 and TRBJ2-3, with TRBD2 matching over 8 bases. CDR1 and CDR2 (germline): MGHDK, SYGVNS. Trimming cost V 8 bases and J 4 bases; bases outside gene matches: 11. This CDR3 comprises 15 residues. The CDR3 spells CASGRRGLGADTQYF. CDR3 nucleotide sequence: TGTGCCAGCGGCCGCCGGGGACTAGGCGCAGATACGCAGTATTTT.

V is TRBV7-9 and J is TRBJ2-3; D remains ambiguous. The CDR3 is made up of 13 amino acids. Germline V lookup: CDR1 SEHNR, CDR2 FQNEAQ (reference sequence). Trimming cost V 10 bases and J 4 bases, with 15 bases left between them. The CDR3 sequence: CATAPRAPDTQYF. The CDR3 nucleotides are TGTGCCACCGCCCCCCGAGCCCCAGATACGCAGTATTTT. Using reference TRBV7-9 and TRBJ2-3 for the parts outside the CDR3, the full variable domain is DTGVSQNPRHKITKRGQNVTFRCDPISEHNRLYWYRQTLGQGPEFLTYFQNEAQLEKSRLLSDRFSAERPKGSFSTLEIQRTEQGDSAMYLCATAPRAPDTQYFGPGTRLTVL.

The rearrangement links TRBV19 to TRBJ1-5; D not resolved. V was pared by 5 bases and J by 2 bases, with 13 bases between. The CDR3 extends over 15 amino acids. Per germline, CDR1 LNHDA and CDR2 SQIVND (reference sequence). CDR3 in amino acids: CASSGGRSGNQPQHF. The CDR3 DNA reads TGTGCCAGTAGTGGCGGTCGCTCAGGCAATCAGCCCCAGCATTTT.

This clone was picked up one time. An end of the junction does not agree with germline; a read error may underlie this. The genes are TRBV18 and TRBJ1-2; the match to TRBD1 covers 10 bases. CDR1 KGHSH and CDR2 LQKENI come from the germline V gene. The CDR3 runs to 16 residues. The CDR3 bases are TGTGCCAGCTCCCCACTAGAGCGACAGGGGGCTGTCGGCTACACCTTC. Encoded protein: CASSPLERQGAVGYTF.

This clone was observed once. The chain carries TRBV11-2 and TRBJ1-6, with TRBD1 identical over 7 bases. V shed 0 bases and J 8 bases; nucleotides not matched to a gene: 19. Germline CDR1 SGHAT, CDR2 FQNNGV. The CDR3 has 20 residues. The CDR3 coding sequence is TGTGCCAGCAGCTTAGACTTATACAGGGGCTTGGGGATTATAGATTCACCCCTCCACTTT. Translated: CASSLDLYRGLGIIDSPLHF.

CDR3 sequence reads: CASSPASGGGLLYNEQFF. The CDR3 DNA reads TGTGCCAGCAGCCCCGCTAGCGGGGGGGGCCTTCTCTACAATGAGCAGTTCTTC. J is TRBJ2-1 and V is TRBV7-2, with 12 bases identical to TRBD2. The CDR3 sequence is 18 residues long. The germline CDR1 and CDR2 sequences are SGHTA and FQGNSA. The junction had 11 bases not matched to a gene; V was cut back by 5 bases and J by 3 bases.

The V gene is TRBV19, the J gene TRBJ1-4; TRBD1 might be the D (5 bases). Germline CDR1 reads LNHDA; CDR2 reads SQIVND (reference sequence). Deletions cut 5 bases from V and 3 bases from J, with 10 bases between. The CDR3 runs 14 residues. This CDR3 reads CASSQGLANEKLFF. The DNA of the CDR3 is TGTGCCAGTAGTCAGGGTTTGGCTAATGAAAAACTGTTTTTT.

The chain has TRBV7-2 and TRBJ2-1; 9 bases are a match to TRBD1. Losses at the gene ends were 6 bases for V and 5 bases for J; bases not matched to a gene: 8. The CDR3 is made up of 15 amino acids. Germline V lookup: CDR1 SGHTA, CDR2 FQGNSA. CDR3 protein: CASSLPGTGNNEQFF. Written as DNA, the CDR3 is TGTGCCAGCAGTTTACCAGGGACAGGGAACAATGAGCAGTTCTTC.

The chain employs TRBV5-4 and TRBJ1-1, with 8 bases lining up with TRBD1. The V gene end was trimmed by 4 bases and the J gene end by 10 bases; junction bases not matched to a gene: 9. The CDR3 runs to 13 residues. Germline CDR1 SGHNT, CDR2 YYREEE (reference sequence). CDR3 amino acids: CASSEKEQGGAFF. DNA of the CDR3: TGTGCCAGCAGCGAAAAGGAACAGGGGGGAGCTTTCTTT. The full variable domain, rest sourced from reference TRBV5-4 and TRBJ1-1, is ETGVTQSPTHLIKTRGQQVTLRCSSQSGHNTVSWYQQALGQGPQFIFQYYREEENGRGNFPPRFSGLQFPNYSSELNVNALELDDSALYLCASSEKEQGGAFFGQGTRLTVV.

The genes are TRBV15 and TRBJ2-1; D is uncertain. The V gene lost 5 bases and the J gene lost 7 bases, with 12 bases spanning the gap. Germline assignment: CDR1 LNHNV and CDR2 YYDKDF (reference sequence). The CDR3 has 13 amino acids. CDR3 nucleotides: TGTGCCACCAGCTACGAACGGCGGAATGAGCAGTTCTTC. This translates into CATSYERRNEQFF.

The CDR3 region is CAWSVGGEQYF. The CDR3 bases are TGTGCCTGGAGTGTAGGCGGCGAGCAGTACTTC. J is TRBJ2-7 and V is TRBV30; D is unclear. There are 11 residues in the CDR3. V lost 0 bases to trimming and J lost 6 bases, with 6 bases between them. CDR1 and CDR2 (germline): GTSNPN, SVGIG (reference sequence).

The chain carries TRBV5-1 and TRBJ1-1, with 9 positions matching TRBD1. This CDR3 contains 13 residues. Per germline, CDR1 SGHRS and CDR2 YFSETQ. V lost 3 bases and J lost 3; bases outside the gene matches: 0. The CDR3 coding sequence is TGCGCCAGCAGCTGGACAGGGGACACTGAAGCTTTCTTT. It is translated as CASSWTGDTEAFF.

V is TRBV6-5 and J is TRBJ1-4; the D gene is possibly TRBD1 (5 bases). The CDR3 is made up of 14 amino acids. V was clipped by 1 base and J by 3 bases, with 6 bases between them. Germline lookup yields CDR1 MNHEY and CDR2 SVGAGI. The CDR3 DNA follows: TGTGCCAGCAGTTACTTGACAGCTAATGAAAAACTGTTTTTT. This encodes CASSYLTANEKLFF.

This chain links TRBV10-3 with TRBJ1-5; 12 bases are shared with TRBD1. Germline V gives CDR1 ENHRY, CDR2 SYGVKD. The V and J ends lost 11 bases and 7 bases, in that order; junction bases with no gene match: 9. CDR3 length equals 14 residues. The CDR3 reads CAVGTGGVGQPQHF. The CDR3 DNA is TGTGCCGTCGGGACAGGGGGCGTTGGACAGCCCCAGCATTTT.

V gene TRBV12-5 combines with J gene TRBJ2-7; D gene ambiguous. The germline V and J ends were trimmed by 2 bases and 3 bases, with 14 bases remaining between them. This CDR3 contains 15 residues. CDR1 and CDR2 (germline): LGHNT, FRNRAP. This chain's CDR3 is CASGLWAYRCYEQYF. The DNA of the CDR3 is TGTGCTAGTGGTTTGTGGGCCTACCGCTGCTACGAGCAGTACTTC. Looking up the rest from reference TRBV12-5 and TRBJ2-7 gives the full variable domain: DARVTQTPRHKVTEMGQEVTMRCQPILGHNTVFWYRQTMMQGLELLAYFRNRAPLDDSGMPKDRFSAEMPDATLATLKIQPSEPRDSAVYFCASGLWAYRCYEQYFGPGTRLTVT.

The chain recombines TRBV5-1 with TRBJ2-7; D not resolved. Trimming left V 0 bases short and J 6 bases short, with 13 bases between. Germline loops: CDR1 SGHRS, CDR2 YFSETQ. CDR3 length: 14 amino acids. The CDR3 nucleotides are TGCGCCAGCAGCTTGGGATCAGGATCGCGCGAGCAGTACTTC. Translating gives CASSLGSGSREQYF.

V is TRBV19 and J is TRBJ1-1; 7 nucleotides line up with TRBD1. The CDR3 loop spans 14 amino acids. The germline V gene has CDR1 LNHDA and CDR2 SQIVND (reference sequence). The junction had 6 bases not matched to a gene; V was cut back by 7 bases and J by 1 base. The CDR3 loop reads CASTRDRRNTEAFF. The CDR3 DNA follows: TGTGCCAGTACCCGGGACAGAAGGAACACTGAAGCTTTCTTT.

This chain connects TRBV28 to TRBJ1-5, with TRBD1 matching over 9 bases. Germline CDR1 reads MDHEN; CDR2 reads SYDVKM. The V gene end was trimmed by 6 bases and the J gene end by 5 bases; junction bases not matched to a gene: 8. The CDR3 is made up of 15 amino acids. In DNA form, the CDR3 reads TGTGCCAGCAGGAAGGGACAGGGCCTATATCAGCCCCAGCATTTT. Its protein product is CASRKGQGLYQPQHF.